This TCR beta chain was obtained from a study of cytomegalovirus exposure and HLA in healthy donors. In the PCR, 60 Vbeta and 13 Jbeta primers were used. TCRdb's table, derived via immunoSEQ multiplex PCR, lists solely in-frame clones and lacks some. The table lists under 100,000 clones, around 80% of them singletons. The germline CDR1 and CDR2 sequences are MNHEY and SMNVEV (reference sequence). Germline trimming cut 5 bases from V and 8 bases from J; bases unmatched to any gene: 10. The CDR3 spans 14 residues. This chain connects TRBV27 to TRBJ1-2, with TRBD1 identical over 8 bases. The sequence was obtained from a man aged 25-40 years in good health and CMV-seronegative. The sequencing sample was made of PBMCs. CDR3 region: CASSEGGQVVGYTF. The CDR3 DNA follows: TGTGCCAGCAGTGAAGGGGGACAGGTGGTAGGCTACACCTTC.